The 14 T cell receptor beta chains given below trace back to one sample, sequenced in a study of cytomegalovirus exposure and HLA in healthy donors. PCR was performed using 60 Vbeta and 13 Jbeta primers. Using immunoSEQ multiplex PCR, the repertoire was profiled, and TCRdb retains in-frame clones only, with some absent. Of fewer than 250,000 clones listed, about 85% are singletons. The specimen was PBMCs. The receptors shown here come from a boy between 2 and 15 years old in good health and CMV-seronegative.

The V gene is TRBV7-9, the J gene TRBJ1-1; 8 bases are a match to TRBD1. CDR3 size: 13 residues. Trimming at V came to 5 bases and at J to 8 bases, leaving 7 bases not matched to a gene. Germline CDR1 reads SEHNR; CDR2 reads FQNEAQ (reference sequence). The CDR3 sequence: CASSRDRDREAFF. The CDR3 bases are TGTGCCAGCAGCCGAGACCGGGACAGGGAAGCTTTCTTT.

The V call is TRBV14, the J call TRBJ2-7, with a weak D call TRBD2 (6 bases). This CDR3 has 17 amino acids. Trimming stripped 0 bases from V and 6 bases from J, with 21 bases between. CDR1 is SGHDN and CDR2 is FVKESK in the germline V gene. This CDR3 reads CASSQDRYRAGPGEQYF. The CDR3 DNA sequence: TGTGCCAGCAGCCAAGATAGGTATCGTGCGGGACCGGGCGAGCAGTACTTC.

The rearrangement joins TRBV19 to TRBJ1-5, with 10 bases aligning to TRBD1. Germline V gene data show CDR1 as LNHDA and CDR2 as SQIVND (reference sequence). J gave up 4 bases and V 9 bases, and 9 bases lay outside the gene matches. The CDR3 has 15 residues. The CDR3 DNA reads as TGTGCCAGCCGGGGAGGGACAGGGGTAAATCAGCCCCAGCATTTT. It is translated as CASRGGTGVNQPQHF.

As to this clone: This sample also contains other DNA sequences that code for the same CDR3. This chain links TRBV30 with TRBJ1-5; 7 bases are shared with TRBD1. This CDR3 contains 13 residues. Germline CDR1 and CDR2: GTSNPN and SVGIG (reference sequence). Trimming at V came to 1 base and at J to 4 bases, leaving 1 base not matched to a gene. The CDR3 bases are TGTGCCTGGAGTGGACAGGGAAATCAGCCCCAGCATTTT. Translated, it gives CAWSGQGNQPQHF.

The V call is TRBV28, the J call TRBJ1-4, with D possibly matching TRBD1 (5 bases). V lost 4 bases and J lost 7, with 13 bases in between. The CDR3 spans 14 residues. Per the germline V gene, CDR1 is MDHEN and CDR2 is SYDVKM. The CDR3 is CASSSQGLREKLFF. The CDR3 nucleotides are TGTGCCAGCAGTTCCCAGGGTTTGCGTGAAAAACTGTTTTTT.

This rearrangement joins TRBV7-9 to TRBJ2-1; TRBD2 matches at 10 bases. V shed 5 bases, J shed 9 bases, and the junction held 16 bases outside the gene matches. The CDR3 has 17 amino acids. The V gene's germline CDR1 is SEHNR and CDR2 FQNEAQ (reference sequence). CDR3 DNA: TGTGCCAGCAGCCCTCCGCTTGGAGCGGGAGGGCGCAGTGAGCAGTTCTTC. Its protein product is CASSPPLGAGGRSEQFF.

The chain links TRBV11-2 to TRBJ2-7; D might be TRBD2 (5 bases). The CDR3 has 13 amino acids. Trimming pared 5 bases from V and 7 bases from J, leaving 15 bases between. From germline, CDR1 is SGHAT and CDR2 FQNNGV. CDR3 nucleotides: TGTGCCAGCAGCCTGGATATCCCGGGGGAGCAGTACTTC. This encodes CASSLDIPGEQYF.

This chain links TRBV28 with TRBJ1-1; D is perhaps TRBD1 (5 bases). Germline-derived CDR1 and CDR2 are MDHEN and SYDVKM. There are 13 residues in the CDR3. V lost 4 bases to trimming and J lost 4 bases, with 10 bases between them. CDR3: CASSYGGGTEAFF. CDR3 nucleotides: TGTGCCAGCAGTTACGGGGGTGGCACTGAAGCTTTCTTT.

The J gene is TRBJ1-4, the V gene TRBV5-6, with no clear D. Germline-derived CDR1 and CDR2 are SGHDT and YYEEEE. V was shortened by 4 bases and J by 8 bases, with 15 bases between the two germline ends. The CDR3 covers 14 residues. The CDR3 sequence is CASSLGQSGEKLFF. CDR3 DNA sequence: TGTGCCAGCAGCCTTGGGCAGTCTGGGGAAAAACTGTTTTTT.

V and J are TRBV7-2 and TRBJ1-1; 8 positions agree with TRBD1. Germline lookup yields CDR1 SGHTA and CDR2 FQGNSA. The CDR3 is 15 residues long. V dropped 8 bases and J dropped 5; count of bases not matched to a gene: 13. CDR3 sequence reads: CASAPSPDRETEAFF. The CDR3 DNA is TGTGCCAGCGCCCCCTCCCCGGACAGGGAAACTGAAGCTTTCTTT.

The chain couples TRBV7-6 to TRBJ2-7; a possible D gene is TRBD2 (5 bases). The V gene's germline CDR1 is SGHVS and CDR2 FNYEAQ. With 1 base removed from V and 3 bases from J, the gap between germline ends came to 13 bases. This CDR3 region has 15 residues. The CDR3: CASSLVSGIDYEQYF. CDR3 DNA: TGTGCCAGCAGCTTAGTTTCCGGGATCGACTACGAGCAGTACTTC.

The chain has TRBV5-1 and TRBJ2-2; D may be TRBD1 (6 bases). The germline V and J ends were trimmed by 0 bases and 0 bases, with 12 bases remaining between them. The CDR3 is made up of 17 amino acids. The germline CDR1 and CDR2 sequences are SGHRS and YFSETQ. CDR3 residues: CASSLGAQGTNTGELFF. The CDR3 nucleotides read TGCGCCAGCAGCTTGGGGGCACAGGGAACGAACACCGGGGAGCTGTTTTTT.

The CDR3 loop reads CASSTETSGLFDTQYF. In nucleotides, the CDR3 is TGTGCCAGCAGCACAGAGACTAGCGGTTTATTTGATACGCAGTATTTT. This sequence joins TRBV7-9 and TRBJ2-3, with 9 bases aligning to TRBD2. Germline loops: CDR1 SEHNR, CDR2 FQNEAQ (reference sequence). J was trimmed by 6 bases and V by 5 bases; bases with no gene match: 12. CDR3 size: 16 residues.

This chain connects TRBV14 to TRBJ2-7, with TRBD2 as a possible D gene (5 bases). CDR1 is SGHDN, CDR2 FVKESK, per germline. V gave up 0 bases and J gave up 3 bases, with 9 bases separating them. The CDR3 is made up of 14 amino acids. DNA for the CDR3: TGTGCCAGCAGCCAAGATACGGGAAACTACGAGCAGTACTTC. Amino acids: CASSQDTGNYEQYF.